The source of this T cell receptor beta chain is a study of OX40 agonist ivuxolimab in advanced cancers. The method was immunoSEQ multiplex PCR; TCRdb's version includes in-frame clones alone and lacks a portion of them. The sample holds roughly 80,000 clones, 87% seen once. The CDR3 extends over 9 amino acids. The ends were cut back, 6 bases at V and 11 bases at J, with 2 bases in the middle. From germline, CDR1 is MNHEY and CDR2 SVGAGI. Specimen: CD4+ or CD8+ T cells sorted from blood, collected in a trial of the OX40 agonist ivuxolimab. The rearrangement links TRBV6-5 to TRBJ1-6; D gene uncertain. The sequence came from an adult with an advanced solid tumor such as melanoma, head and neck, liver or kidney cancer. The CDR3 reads CASSPPLHF. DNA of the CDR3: TGTGCCAGCAGCCCACCCCTCCACTTT.